This TCR beta chain was observed in a study of blood T cell repertoires in COVID-19. Enrolled through a virtual design, the participants were between 18 and 89 years of age and came from about two dozen US areas. Clinical history reported by participants formed the basis on which cohorts were assigned. Per germline, CDR1 LGHDT and CDR2 YNNKEL (reference sequence). V lost 0 bases to trimming and J lost 8 bases, with 13 bases between them. The CDR3 has 14 residues. Profiled with immunoSEQ multiplex PCR; TCRdb holds only in-frame clones, not every one. The sample carries about 240,000 clones, around 88% recorded once.

V gene TRBV3-1 (or the pseudogene TRBV3-2) combines with J gene TRBJ1-2; TRBD1 is a possible D gene (6 bases). The sequenced sample consisted of PBMCs or T cells enriched from blood (not recorded which). The source is a middle-aged woman with acute COVID-19. CDR3 amino acids: CASSQDPQGSGYTF. In DNA, the CDR3 is TGTGCCAGCAGCCAAGACCCACAGGGTTCGGGCTACACCTTC.